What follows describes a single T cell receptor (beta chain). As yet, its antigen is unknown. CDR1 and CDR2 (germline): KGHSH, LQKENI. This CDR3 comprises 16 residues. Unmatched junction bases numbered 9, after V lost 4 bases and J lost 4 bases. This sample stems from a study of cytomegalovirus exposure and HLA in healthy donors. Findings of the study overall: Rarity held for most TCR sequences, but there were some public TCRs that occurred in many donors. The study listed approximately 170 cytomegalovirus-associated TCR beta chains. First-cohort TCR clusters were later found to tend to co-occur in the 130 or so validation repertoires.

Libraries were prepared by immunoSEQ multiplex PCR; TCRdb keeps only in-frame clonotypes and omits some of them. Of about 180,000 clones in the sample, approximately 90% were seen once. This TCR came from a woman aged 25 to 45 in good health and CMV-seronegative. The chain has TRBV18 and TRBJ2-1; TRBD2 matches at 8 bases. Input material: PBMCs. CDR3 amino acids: CASSLKAGVLYNEQFF. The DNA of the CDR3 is TGTGCCAGCTCACTAAAAGCGGGGGTTTTATACAATGAGCAGTTCTTC.